This T cell receptor beta chain was sequenced in a study of OX40 agonist ivuxolimab in advanced cancers. The wider study: Across the patients, intravenous ivuxolimab was delivered every 2 weeks at 0.01 to 10 mg/kg.

In regard to this clone: As yet, its antigen is unknown.

Assay: immunoSEQ multiplex PCR; the TCRdb copy retains only in-frame clones and omits some. The sample has about 58,000 clones, about 81% seen once. Study conclusions and caveats: Antigen specificity remained undetermined for the expanded peripheral T cells.

The germline V and J ends were trimmed by 7 bases and 3 bases, with 25 bases remaining between them. This CDR3 contains 16 residues. Germline V CDR1 and CDR2: SQVTM, ANQGSEA. This sequence was found in an adult with an advanced solid tumor such as melanoma, head and neck, liver or kidney cancer. The input for sequencing was CD4+ or CD8+ T cells sorted from blood, taken in a trial of the OX40 agonist ivuxolimab. The chain recombines TRBV29-1 with TRBJ2-7; weak D call: TRBD2 (6 bases). CDR3 nucleotides: TGCAGCGCCGTTAATATCTGGGGCGGGGCGAGCTACGAGCAGTACTTC. Amino acids: CSAVNIWGGASYEQYF.